The sequence of this T cell receptor beta chain was determined in a study of shared clonotypes between healthy human individuals. Repertoires were generated with immunoSEQ multiplex PCR, while TCRdb's copy carries only in-frame clones and drops some. The repertoire holds fewer than 1.6 million clones, with roughly 98.5% as singletons. The CDR3 has 15 residues. Trimming cost V 4 bases and J 4 bases; bases outside gene matches: 5. CDR1 KGHSH and CDR2 LQKENI come from the germline V gene. What was sequenced was naive CD4+ T cells sorted from blood. Stated subset: CD45RA+ positively selected. The J gene is TRBJ2-1, the V gene TRBV18, with 9 positions matching TRBD2. The origin of this receptor is a man aged 25 to 45 in good health. The CDR3 coding sequence is TGTGCCAGCTCACGAGGGACTAGCTCTTACAATGAGCAGTTCTTC. Encoded protein: CASSRGTSSYNEQFF.